These 22 T cell receptor beta chains were sequenced from one sample in a study of human T cells and chemical hapten exposure. Total RNA was isolated from whole blood that had not been fractionated. Individual cDNA molecules each carried unique molecular identifiers attached by the library. One entry per CDR3 protein, called by TCRdb with MiXCR from the reads. This sample has about 120,000 distinct CDR3 sequences, with about 7.7% found just once. Sequences were obtained from whole blood. The source of these receptors is a human donor in good health. Some clones in this sample may be carry-over from other donors' samples.

This clonotype was seen repeatedly, ten times or more. The genes are TRBV9 and TRBJ2-7, with D perhaps TRBD1 (6 bases). The V gene lost 0 bases and the J gene lost 3 bases, with 10 bases spanning the gap. The CDR3 runs 14 residues. The germline V gene encodes CDR1 SGDLS and CDR2 YYNGEE. The CDR3 is CASSVGQVSYEQYF. In DNA form, the CDR3 reads TGTGCCAGCAGCGTAGGACAGGTCAGCTACGAGCAGTACTTC.

Only a few counts were recorded for this clonotype. The chain is built from TRBV7-3 and TRBJ2-5, with D possibly being TRBD1 (6 bases). The length of the CDR3 is 13 residues. Per the germline V gene, CDR1 is SGHTA and CDR2 is FQGTGA. V lost 6 bases and J lost 5, with 13 bases in between. CDR3 residues: CASRSGASETQYF. The CDR3 nucleotides are TGTGCCAGCAGGTCAGGGGCGTCGGAGACCCAGTACTTC.

The J gene is TRBJ2-1, the V gene TRBV7-9, with 7 bases that match TRBD2. The germline V gene encodes CDR1 SEHNR and CDR2 FQNEAQ (reference sequence). Unmatched junction bases numbered 14, after V lost 5 bases and J lost 7 bases. This CDR3 is 16 amino acids long. The CDR3 region is CASSRIGLGRGNEQFF. The CDR3, as DNA: TGTGCCAGCAGCAGAATCGGACTAGGTAGGGGTAATGAGCAGTTCTTC.

This clonotype occurred many times. The rearrangement uses TRBV7-6 and TRBJ2-5; D gene uncertain. Per the germline V gene, CDR1 is SGHVS and CDR2 is FNYEAQ. The CDR3 consists of 11 residues. Between the trimmed V and J ends, which lost 5 bases and 3 bases, there was a span of 4 bases. The CDR3 is CASSLKETQYF. In DNA, the CDR3 is TGTGCCAGCAGCCTTAAAGAGACCCAGTACTTC.

This clonotype was seen at least ten times. The chain uses TRBV29-1 and TRBJ2-7; 10 bases fit TRBD1. There are 14 residues in the CDR3. Trimming took 4 bases from V and 4 from J; bases not matched to a gene: 7. CDR1 is SQVTM, CDR2 ANQGSEA, per germline. DNA for the CDR3: TGCAGCGTTGGCGGGACAGGGGAGGGTTACGAGCAGTACTTC. Its protein product is CSVGGTGEGYEQYF.

In its sample, this clonotype was seen a few times. The V call is TRBV12-3 or TRBV12-4, the J call TRBJ2-7, with D perhaps TRBD2 (6 bases). The CDR3 runs 15 residues. Trimming stripped 4 bases from V and 0 bases from J, with 13 bases between. CDR3 sequence (DNA): TGTGCCAGCAGTTGGGGAGGCGTCAGCTCCTACGAGCAGTACTTC. Amino acid sequence: CASSWGGVSSYEQYF.

The table lists this clonotype with a few counts. This chain uses TRBV2 with TRBJ2-3; 11 bases fit TRBD2. The germline V gene encodes CDR1 SNHLY and CDR2 FYNNEI. V was clipped by 7 bases and J by 4 bases; unmatched bases: 7. The CDR3 sequence is 15 residues long. The CDR3 sequence: CASTPGTSGPDTQYF. CDR3 coding DNA: TGTGCCAGCACTCCCGGGACTAGCGGTCCAGATACGCAGTATTTT.

For this clonotype: Its ends do not fully match the called genes, so a read error is possible. This chain joins TRBV5-7 and TRBJ2-3; possibly TRBD2 for D (6 bases). TRBV5-7 is given ORF status, its function remaining uncertain. The CDR3 loop spans 14 amino acids. CDR3 region: CASSFPTSTDMQYF. The CDR3 bases are TGTGCCAGCAGCTTTCCTACTAGCACAGATATGCAGTATTTT.

This clonotype was detected many times. The chain recombines TRBV12-3 or TRBV12-4 with TRBJ1-5; TRBD1 is a possible D gene (6 bases). V shed 5 bases and J shed 0 bases, with 14 bases lying between them. The CDR3 loop spans 16 amino acids. The CDR3 loop reads CASSHGDKYSNQPQHF. As DNA, the CDR3 is TGTGCCAGCAGTCACGGGGACAAGTATAGCAATCAGCCCCAGCATTTT.

The V and J genes are TRBV7-3 and TRBJ2-5; 10 nucleotides match TRBD2. The CDR3 runs to 16 residues. V gave up 5 bases and J gave up 4 bases; unmatched junction bases: 10. CDR1 and CDR2 (germline): SGHTA, FQGTGA. Here the CDR3 reads CASSLRGAGGRETQYF. CDR3 coding DNA: TGTGCCAGCAGCCTCCGGGGAGCGGGGGGGCGAGAGACCCAGTACTTC. The entire variable domain, with the rest obtained from reference TRBV7-3 and TRBJ2-5, is as follows: GAGVSQTPSNKVTEKGKYVELRCDPISGHTALYWYRQSLGQGPEFLIYFQGTGAADDSGLPNDRFFAVRPEGSVSTLKIQRTERGDSAVYLCASSLRGAGGRETQYFGPGTRLLVL.

The table lists this clonotype with many counts. Here the CDR3 omits its conserved ending phenylalanine or tryptophan, so a read error is the likely source. The chain combines TRBV7-2 with TRBJ1-5; a weak D match, TRBD1 (6 bases). CDR1 and CDR2 from the germline V gene are SGHTA and FQGNSA. The CDR3 runs 15 residues. V lost 1 base and J 4 bases, leaving 11 bases between the germline ends. CDR3 DNA sequence: TGTGCCAGCAGCTTAGTCGACAGGAAAAATCAGCCCCAGCATTCT. Translated, it gives CASSLVDRKNQPQHS.

This clonotype showed up just a few times. This chain uses TRBV5-1 with TRBJ2-6; the D is unclear. Deletions cut 0 bases from V and 0 bases from J, with 10 bases between. This CDR3 contains 17 residues. CDR1 and CDR2 (germline): SGHRS, YFSETQ. CDR3 DNA sequence: TGCGCCAGCAGCTTGGGGACCAGCCTCTCTGGGGCCAACGTCCTGACTTTC. Its protein product is CASSLGTSLSGANVLTF.

This sequence joins TRBV20-1 and TRBJ2-7; 10 bases line up with TRBD2. The ends lost 1 base at V and 3 bases at J; junction bases unmatched: 15. Looked up from germline, CDR1 is DFQATT and CDR2 is SNEGSKA (reference sequence). CDR3 length: 18 amino acids. CDR3 region: CSARAPGALAGGRYEQYF. The CDR3 DNA follows: TGCAGTGCTAGAGCCCCGGGCGCCTTAGCGGGAGGCCGCTACGAGCAGTACTTC.

The chain couples TRBV2 to TRBJ1-5; no reliable D call. In germline, CDR1 is SNHLY, CDR2 FYNNEI. V was clipped by 5 bases and J by 6 bases, with 20 bases between them. CDR3 length: 16 amino acids. For the CDR3, the DNA is TGTGCCAGCAGTCGAGAGCTTTCCAGCCCCCTTCAGCCCCAGCATTTT. Protein: CASSRELSSPLQPQHF.

This clonotype came up many times. CDR3 DNA sequence: TGTGCCAGCAGCTTAGCGGGGGGGCGAAGCAATGAGCAGTTCTTC. It translates to CASSLAGGRSNEQFF. The chain couples TRBV5-6 to TRBJ2-1, with 10 positions matching TRBD2. V lost 2 bases, J lost 6 bases, and 5 bases stayed unmatched. The CDR3 has 15 residues. Germline CDR1 and CDR2: SGHDT and YYEEEE.

This clonotype has ten or more counts. The rearrangement links TRBV5-5 to TRBJ1-2; no reliable D call. V was clipped by 4 bases and J by 0 bases, with 13 bases between them. This CDR3 contains 15 residues. The germline V gene has CDR1 SGHKS and CDR2 YYEKEE (reference sequence). CDR3 amino acids: CASSPGPGANYGYTF. CDR3 nucleotides: TGTGCCAGCAGCCCCGGACCGGGAGCTAACTATGGCTACACCTTC.

The sample holds a few counts of this clonotype. The chain combines TRBV5-5 with TRBJ2-7; 12 bases map to TRBD2. J gave up 2 bases and V 4 bases, and 4 bases lay outside the gene matches. The CDR3 contains 15 residues. The germline CDR1 and CDR2 sequences are SGHKS and YYEKEE (reference sequence). The CDR3 DNA reads TGTGCCAGCAGCCAGGGACTAGCGGGCCCCTACGAGCAGTACTTC. Protein sequence: CASSQGLAGPYEQYF. Drawing the rest from reference TRBV5-5 and TRBJ2-7, the complete variable domain is DAGVTQSPTHLIKTRGQQVTLRCSPISGHKSVSWYQQVLGQGPQFIFQYYEKEERGRGNFPDRFSARQFPNYSSELNVNALLLGDSALYLCASSQGLAGPYEQYFGPGTRLTVT.

Points on this clonotype: A read error may explain this, as a much larger clone is one base away. The genes are TRBV14 and TRBJ1-6; D may be TRBD1 (5 bases). The CDR3 has 15 amino acids. Germline CDR1 SGHDN, CDR2 FVKESK. CDR3 amino acids: CASSQVMGTNSPLYF. The DNA of the CDR3 is TGTGCCAGCAGCCAAGTGATGGGGACGAATTCACCCCTCTACTTT.

In its sample, this clonotype was seen a few times. The chain couples TRBV5-1 to TRBJ2-5; 8 bases align to TRBD2. The CDR3 extends over 16 amino acids. J gave up 5 bases and V 4 bases, and 13 bases lay outside the gene matches. Germline CDR1 SGHRS, CDR2 YFSETQ. This CDR3 reads CASSQPKRERGETQYF. In DNA, the CDR3 is TGCGCCAGCAGCCAACCTAAGCGGGAGAGGGGGGAGACCCAGTACTTC. The variable domain in full, with the rest retrieved from reference TRBV5-1 and TRBJ2-5, is KAGVTQTPRYLIKTRGQQVTLSCSPISGHRSVSWYQQTPGQGLQFLFEYFSETQRNKGNFPGRFSGRQFSNSRSEMNVSTLELGDSALYLCASSQPKRERGETQYFGPGTRLLVL.

This clonotype has just a few counts. The chain employs TRBV4-1 and TRBJ2-1; D is unclear. The germline gives CDR1 MGHRA, CDR2 YSYEKL. The CDR3 length is 13 residues. The V end was cut by 0 bases, the J end by 9 bases, with 9 bases between. The CDR3 DNA reads TGCGCCAGCAGCCAAGATACCAGGCCTGAGCAGTTCTTC. It translates to CASSQDTRPEQFF.

There are many counts of this clonotype. V is TRBV12-3 or TRBV12-4 and J is TRBJ1-2, with TRBD1 as a possible D gene (6 bases). This CDR3 has 14 amino acids. The V end lost 3 bases, the J end lost 3 bases, and 11 bases lay between the germline ends. CDR3 coding DNA: TGTGCCAGCAGTTTTGGGGGCAGGGACTATGGCTACACCTTC. Translated: CASSFGGRDYGYTF.

In this sample, this clonotype turned up many times. Because the CDR3 is missing its conserved closing phenylalanine or tryptophan, this is likely a read error. The chain has TRBV6-1 and TRBJ1-1; D is undetermined. This CDR3 is built from 14 residues. V lost 1 base to trimming and J lost 1 base, with 7 bases between them. Germline V gene sequence: CDR1 MNHNS, CDR2 SASEGT. CDR3 sequence: CASSEGPENTEAFL. The CDR3 region has the DNA TGTGCCAGCAGTGAAGGGCCGGAGAACACTGAAGCTTTCCTT.